The sequence of this T cell receptor beta chain was determined in a study of shared clonotypes between healthy human individuals. This clone was counted only a few times. CDR3 length: 12 residues. In germline, CDR1 is SQVTM, CDR2 ANQGSEA. The germline V and J ends were trimmed by 3 bases and 0 bases, with 5 bases remaining between them. Deep was the level used in running the assay. Sorted-subset replicate PCR reactions were performed with around 200 ng DNA, corresponding to some 32,000 T cell genomes. The repertoire was sequenced with immunoSEQ multiplex PCR; TCRdb's copy has only in-frame clones and lacks some. The table lists 85,000 to 100,000 clones, 68% of them singletons, with approximately 53% in the top ten.

The genes are TRBV29-1 and TRBJ1-1, with no clear D. The receptor comes from a man under 40 in good health. Sequencing was performed on memory CD8+ T cells sorted from blood. Subset described: CD45RO+ cells pooled with CCR7-negative TemRA cells. CDR3 bases: TGCAGCGTTGACTTTATGAACACTGAAGCTTTCTTT. Its protein is CSVDFMNTEAFF.